This record covers a single T cell receptor (beta chain). The data originate from a study of CD8+CD57+ T cells in acquired aplastic anemia. Germline trimming cut 8 bases from V and 3 bases from J; bases unmatched to any gene: 8. CDR1 is MRHNA and CDR2 is SNTAGT in the germline V gene. CDR3 length equals 14 residues. Patients sequenced had flow cytometry evidence of CD8+CD57+ cell expansion. Patient blood was sampled before any therapy had been received. TCR beta VDJ combinations and CDR3 sequences were profiled from genomic DNA. Each CDR3 protein gets one entry after TCRdb re-called the reads with MiXCR. The sample holds around 150,000 distinct CDR3 sequences, about two thirds seen once.

V usage is TRBV6-4 and J usage is TRBJ2-7; 9 bases map to TRBD1. The specimen was sorted CD4+, CD8+, or CD8+CD57+ T cells (not recorded which) from PBMCs. The clonotype originates from a human donor with aplastic anemia. CDR3: CASVRPGQGYEQYF. DNA of the CDR3: TGTGCCAGCGTTAGACCGGGACAGGGCTACGAGCAGTACTTC.